This is a list of T cell receptor beta chains from one sample in a study of cytomegalovirus exposure and HLA in healthy donors. Assay: immunoSEQ multiplex PCR; the TCRdb copy retains only in-frame clones and omits some. The table has approximately 180,000 clones, roughly 80% seen once; the top ten hold 5.5% to 7.5%. Sequencing used PBMCs. The source is a man aged 25 to 45 in good health and CMV-seropositive. The CDR3 runs from the conserved cysteine through the conserved F or W. D genes are given only for firm matches. Some rows mark clone size as missing; the rest say once, few, many or name a class of expanded clone.

DNA	CDR3	V	J	D	size
TGTGCCAGTAGTGACCGGACAGGGCCCTTAAGCAATCAGCCCCAGCATTTT	CASSDRTGPLSNQPQHF	TRBV19	TRBJ1-5	TRBD1	NA
TGTGCCAGCAGTTTGGAGGGGACAGGGGCCTACGAGCAGTACTTC	CASSLEGTGAYEQYF	TRBV28	TRBJ2-7	TRBD1	NA
TGCGCCAGCAGTCGAGGACAGAATTATAATTCACCCCTCCACTTT	CASSRGQNYNSPLHF	TRBV5-1	TRBJ1-6	NA	NA
TGTGCCAGCAGGTTAACGGCAGGGGGCGCCTTAGGGGATACGCAGTATTTT	CASRLTAGGALGDTQYF	TRBV11-3	TRBJ2-3	TRBD1	NA
TGCGCCAGCAGCTTGCAGGGAGGGGCCACTGAAGCTTTCTTT	CASSLQGGATEAFF	TRBV5-1	TRBJ1-1	NA	few
TGCGCCAGCAGCCGGGACAGGGAGCACTATGGCTACACCTTC	CASSRDREHYGYTF	TRBV5-1	TRBJ1-2	TRBD1	once
TGTGCCAGCAGGCCCTACTCTGGGGCCAACGTCCTGACTTTC	CASRPYSGANVLTF	TRBV28	TRBJ2-6	NA	NA
TGCGCCAGCAGCCCCGGGGACAGGGGGCTCAATGAGCAGTTCTTC	CASSPGDRGLNEQFF	TRBV10-1	TRBJ2-1	TRBD1	NA
TGCGCCAGCAGCTTGGGGCAGGGGGCTAATTCACCCCTCCACTTT	CASSLGQGANSPLHF	TRBV5-1	TRBJ1-6	TRBD1	once
TGTGCCAGCAGGGAGGGGCGGGAGACCCAGTACTTC	CASREGRETQYF	TRBV6-1	TRBJ2-5	NA	NA
TGCGCCAGCAGTGAGGTTGACGGGACTAGTGACTTC	CASSEVDGTSDF	TRBV10-2	TRBJ2-4	TRBD2	NA
TGCGCCAGCAGCTTCACCCTTCCTAGCGGGACCGGGGAGCTGTTTTTT	CASSFTLPSGTGELFF	TRBV5-1	TRBJ2-2	TRBD2	NA
TGTGCCAGTAGTATTGGGACTAGCGGGGGTAATACGCAGTATTTT	CASSIGTSGGNTQYF	TRBV19	TRBJ2-3	TRBD2	NA
TGTGCCAGCAGCGGATCTCCGGGGGACACTGAAGCTTTCTTT	CASSGSPGDTEAFF	TRBV9	TRBJ1-1	NA	NA
TGCGCCAGCAGCTTGCCCACTAGCGGACCCTACAATGAGCAGTTCTTC	CASSLPTSGPYNEQFF	TRBV5-1	TRBJ2-1	TRBD2	NA
TGTGCCAGCAGTTTACAGGGTAGCGGGAGCCTCTACGAGCAGTACTTC	CASSLQGSGSLYEQYF	TRBV27	TRBJ2-7	TRBD2	NA
TGTGCCAGCAGTTACCGGGACAGGGAAAAACTGTTTTTT	CASSYRDREKLFF	TRBV28	TRBJ1-4	TRBD1	NA
TGTGCCAGCAGCCCTCCCAGGGGGCCCATAGGCGGGCATGGCTACACCTTC	CASSPPRGPIGGHGYTF	TRBV28	TRBJ1-2	TRBD1	NA
TGTGCCAGCACCACCGCCTCCAGAGAGCAGTTCTTC	CASTTASREQFF	TRBV27	TRBJ2-1	NA	NA
TGTGCCATCAGTTCGGGCGGGACAGGGATCTACGAGCAGTACTTC	CAISSGGTGIYEQYF	TRBV10-3	TRBJ2-7	TRBD1	NA
TGTGCCAGCAGTTCGGACAGACGCTCCTACGAGCAGTACTTC	CASSSDRRSYEQYF	TRBV27	TRBJ2-7	NA	NA
TGTGCCAGCAGTCGACAGGGGACTAATTCACCCCTCCACTTT	CASSRQGTNSPLHF	TRBV25-1	TRBJ1-6	TRBD1	once
TGTTCCAGCAGCGCTGGGCCACTAGGGTCCACAGATACGCAGTATTTT	CSSSAGPLGSTDTQYF	TRBV7-9	TRBJ2-3	NA	NA
TGTGCCACCAGCAGGGACAGGCAAGTCTCTGGAAACACCATATATTTT	CATSRDRQVSGNTIYF	TRBV15	TRBJ1-3	TRBD1	NA
TGTGCCAGTTCTACCGATTTCTACGAGCAGTACTTC	CASSTDFYEQYF	TRBV2	TRBJ2-7	NA	NA
TGTGCCAGCAGCGTTACAGGGGGCTTAGAGACCCAGTACTTC	CASSVTGGLETQYF	TRBV9	TRBJ2-5	TRBD1	NA
TGTGTCAGCAGCCAGGACAGGGCATCTGGAAACACCATATATTTT	CVSSQDRASGNTIYF	TRBV4-2	TRBJ1-3	TRBD1	once
TGCAGCGCCCAGGGGTTACCCCAAAATCAGCCCCAGCATTTT	CSAQGLPQNQPQHF	TRBV29-1	TRBJ1-5	NA	NA
TGTGCCAGCAGTTACACTAGCGGGAGTAATGAGCAGTTCTTC	CASSYTSGSNEQFF	TRBV6-5	TRBJ2-1	TRBD2	NA
TGCGCCAGCAGTTCTATCTGGGACAGGGCTACCTACGAGCAGTACTTC	CASSSIWDRATYEQYF	TRBV5-1	TRBJ2-7	TRBD1	NA
TGCGCCAGCAGCCCGGGACTAGCGGTCCAAAAGACCCAGTACTTC	CASSPGLAVQKTQYF	TRBV10-1	TRBJ2-5	TRBD2	NA
TGTGCCAGCAGCTTAGAAGGGCCAGCTAGCGGGGCGCCCTACGAGCAGTACTTC	CASSLEGPASGAPYEQYF	TRBV11-2	TRBJ2-7	TRBD2	few
TGTGCCAGCAGTGAAGCGCTGAACAACCTAGGCTACGAGCAGTACTTC	CASSEALNNLGYEQYF	TRBV6-1	TRBJ2-7	NA	once
TGCGCCAGCAGCTGGGGACAGGGCCCGAACACTGAAGCTTTTTTT	CASSWGQGPNTEAFF	TRBV5-1	TRBJ1-1	TRBD1	NA
TGTGCCAGCAGCTTAGTGACCGTGACAGGGCTTTCCGGAAACACCATATATTTT	CASSLVTVTGLSGNTIYF	TRBV11-2	TRBJ1-3	TRBD1	NA
TGTGCCAGCAGTTACGGGACAGGGAAAAGCACTGAAGCTTTCTTT	CASSYGTGKSTEAFF	TRBV6-5	TRBJ1-1	TRBD1	NA
TGCGCCAGCAGCCAAGGGAACAGGGGGCTCACCGGGGAGCTGTTTTTT	CASSQGNRGLTGELFF	TRBV4-1	TRBJ2-2	TRBD1	NA
TGTTCCAGCAGCCGAGTCGTCGGGCAGGGGGCTAATGGCTACACCTTC	CSSSRVVGQGANGYTF	TRBV7-9	TRBJ1-2	TRBD1	NA
TGCGCCAGCAGCTACGGGACAGGAGCCTACGAGCAGTACTTC	CASSYGTGAYEQYF	TRBV4-3	TRBJ2-7	TRBD1	NA
TGTGCCAGCAGTGAAGCGGGACTAGCGGGGGGCGGGAACACCGGGGAGCTGTTTTTT	CASSEAGLAGGGNTGELFF	TRBV2	TRBJ2-2	TRBD2	NA
TGCGCCAGCAGCCATTCAAACCTGAGACAGGAGAACACTGAAGCTTTCTTT	CASSHSNLRQENTEAFF	TRBV4-3	TRBJ1-1	NA	NA
TGCAGCGTCATTACAGGGTCTGGGGCCAACGTCCTGACTTTC	CSVITGSGANVLTF	TRBV29-1	TRBJ2-6	NA	NA
TGTGCCAGCAGCTTAAGAGGATATGAGCAGTTCTTC	CASSLRGYEQFF	TRBV7-9	TRBJ2-1	NA	NA
TGCGCCAGCAGCCAAGAGGACAGGCGGGGAAAACTGTTTTTT	CASSQEDRRGKLFF	TRBV4-3	TRBJ1-4	TRBD1	few
TGTGCCAGTAGTACCCCGGGACAGGGGGTTTTTAGTGGCTACACCTTC	CASSTPGQGVFSGYTF	TRBV19	TRBJ1-2	TRBD1	NA
TGTGCCAGCAGCTTGGGGCAGGGGGTAGGCTATGGCTACACCTTC	CASSLGQGVGYGYTF	TRBV5-6	TRBJ1-2	TRBD1	NA
TGTGCCAGCAGTAGGGGGACAGGGGGCGCATCGAACTATGGCTACACCTTC	CASSRGTGGASNYGYTF	TRBV27	TRBJ1-2	TRBD1	few
TGCAGCGTTGAAGGGACAGTCACAGATACGCAGTATTTT	CSVEGTVTDTQYF	TRBV29-1	TRBJ2-3	NA	NA
TGTGCCAGCAGCTTAGCCCCGGCCGGGACCAAAAACATTCAGTACTTC	CASSLAPAGTKNIQYF	TRBV7-6	TRBJ2-4	NA	NA
TGTGCCAGCAGCTTAATAAACAGTTTACCCTACGAGCAGTACTTC	CASSLINSLPYEQYF	TRBV7-2	TRBJ2-7	NA	NA
TGTGCCAGCAGCTTAAGGGGGACAGGGAGAGAGACCCAGTACTTC	CASSLRGTGRETQYF	TRBV7-9	TRBJ2-5	TRBD1	NA
TGTGCCAGTAGCGACTCCCAAGAGACCCAGTACTTC	CASSDSQETQYF	TRBV19	TRBJ2-5	NA	NA
TGTGCCAGCCGCCGGGGCCAGGGAGGAGGCGGCTACACCTTC	CASRRGQGGGGYTF	TRBV6-5	TRBJ1-2	NA	NA
TGTGCCAGCAGCCAGTACGGGAGCCACGAGCAGTACTTC	CASSQYGSHEQYF	TRBV4-2	TRBJ2-7	NA	NA
TGTGCCAGTAGTATAGACAGGGCTGGCAATCAGCCCCAGCATTTT	CASSIDRAGNQPQHF	TRBV19	TRBJ1-5	NA	once
TGTGCCAGCAGCTTACCAGGGAACAAAAACATTCAGTACTTC	CASSLPGNKNIQYF	TRBV5-4	TRBJ2-4	NA	NA
TGTGCCAGCAGCTTAGTGGGTACAGCCCAAGAGACCCAGTACTTC	CASSLVGTAQETQYF	TRBV7-6	TRBJ2-5	NA	NA
TGTGCCAGCAGCGTGACGGGACACCGGGGCTCAACTAATGAAAAACTGTTTTTT	CASSVTGHRGSTNEKLFF	TRBV7-9	TRBJ1-4	NA	NA
TGTGCCAGCAGCTTGGTGGGGGGGCGCGGGCCAGATACGCAGTATTTT	CASSLVGGRGPDTQYF	TRBV5-6	TRBJ2-3	NA	NA
TGTGCCAGCAGCCGAGGGACTATAGGGATGGGCTCTGGAAACACCATATATTTT	CASSRGTIGMGSGNTIYF	TRBV7-9	TRBJ1-3	NA	NA